This T cell receptor (beta chain) was recorded in a study of CD8 T cells in ankylosing spondylitis. The CDR3 loop spans 13 amino acids. V lost 3 bases to trimming and J lost 0 bases, with 6 bases between them. Germline CDR1 reads DFQATT; CDR2 reads SNEGSKA (reference sequence). This clonotype was seen ten or more times. Its antigen is undetermined. Points from the study as a whole: Disease-linked clones displayed a CD8+ phenotype and appeared relatively rarely in peripheral blood.

One entry per CDR3 protein, called by TCRdb with MiXCR from the 5' RACE reads. The data hold 250,000 to 400,000 distinct CDR3 sequences, with around 10% observed a single time. The sequencing sample was made of blood, either unsorted or a sorted T cell fraction (not recorded which). The receptor comes from a female donor with ankylosing spondylitis or in good health (not recorded which). The chain combines TRBV20-1 with TRBJ1-3; weak D call: TRBD1 (5 bases). CDR3 nucleotides: TGCAGTGCTAGTGACAGCTCTGGAAACACCATATATTTT. Translating gives CSASDSSGNTIYF.